What follows is one TCR beta chain and its context. Its cognate antigen has yet to be identified. Nothing much larger sits one base from this clone, and base qualities are not available. The data were taken from a study of identical twins (dated by TCRdb to between 2015 and 2016). At the level of the whole study: To test whether fetal clonotypes persist, the study used deep sequencing on TCR alpha and beta repertoires from monozygotic twins, unrelated adults of various ages, and cord blood. To rule out contamination, replicate twin experiments were performed at different times with different library preparation protocols. Study-level results and caveats: Because the same donors could not be followed over many years, conclusions were based on cross-sectional statistical analysis. Compared with coincidental sharing between unrelated individuals, an excess of low generation-probability sequences was observed among out-of-frame TCR alpha sequences shared between twins. A weaker excess of twin sharing was found in beta out-of-frame sequences because the signal-to-noise ratio was lowered by fewer shared sequences. Recombination models systematically underestimated out-of-frame TCR alpha sharing in monozygotic twins but agreed with sharing between unrelated individuals. Fewer insertions were carried by abundant cord blood beta clonotypes, a similar but weaker trend appeared in young adult naive repertoires, and no such trend appeared in memory repertoires. Invariant T cells such as MAIT and iNKT could partly confound zero-insertion analyses, though diverse VJ usage argued against this for most clonotypes.

To prepare the library, 5' RACE was applied. The listed sequencing device is Illumina HiSeq 2000. A universal primer binding site was added through template switching, and the final cDNA carried a unique molecular identifier so that TCR cDNA molecules could be counted accurately. Specific primers in the conserved constant-segment region were used to synthesize first-strand cDNA for the TCR alpha and beta chains. To control for contamination, every cDNA library carried two barcodes: a SMART-Mk sample barcode plus Illumina barcodes. TruSeq adapter sequences, together with Illumina sample barcodes, were added in two successive PCR steps. Sequencing of the TCR alpha and beta cDNA libraries was done on the Illumina HiSeq platform using custom primers. The authors' pipeline ran thus. MiGEC was used to process raw reads and extract unique molecular identifiers, and MiXCR was used to find CDR3 positions. For each individual, recombination models were inferred using an EM algorithm with the repgenHMM and IGoR tools. The tcR package in R was used for shared clonotype analysis, with sharing normalized by the product of cloneset sizes. To study raw recombination free of thymic and clonal selection effects, out-of-frame nonproductive sequences were analyzed. The public sequencing data were trimmed at Q25 with fastp and processed into clonotypes with MiXCR by TCRdb, which kept only in-frame beta chains. All rows with the same CDR3 protein become a single entry with the most common DNA and genes. TCRdb, not the original authors, processed these V and J calls. This sample holds 1.5 million to 2 million distinct CDR3 sequences; under 35% were observed only once. Clones ranked in the top ten supply around 0.3% of the sample.

The germline V gene yields KGHSH for CDR1 and LQKENI for CDR2. The junction shows trimming of 1 base on V and 1 base on J, plus 8 bases between the germline ends. Inclusive of the bounding cysteine and phenylalanine, the CDR3 is 14 residues long. Just the 42-base CDR3 DNA is kept, in frame starting at base 1. All donors were healthy Caucasians. Sequencing input: cord blood. The chain is encoded by TRBV18 joined to TRBJ2-7, with the D gene uncertain. This clonotype was sampled from a newborn girl in good health. Read as DNA, the sequence is TGTGCCAGCTCACCACAGGCCAAATCCTACGAGCAGTACTTC. Its amino acids are CASSPQAKSYEQYF.